The source of this T cell receptor (beta chain) is a study of blood T cell repertoires in COVID-19. The overall study: Sites in the United States, Italy and Spain provided acute and convalescent COVID-19 samples. PBMCs, B-cell-depleted T cells, or T cells provided the cDNA or gDNA that made up the material.

Trimming at V came to 3 bases and at J to 7 bases, leaving 8 bases not matched to a gene. CDR1 SGHTA and CDR2 FQGNSA come from the germline V gene. The CDR3 totals 15 residues. Original handling: Scientists estimated how many nucleated cells there were by amplifying reference gene primers. The protocol was immunoSEQ multiplex PCR, while the TCRdb copy is restricted to in-frame clones and leaves out a portion. V and J calls and clone size come straight from that table; D and trimming were deduced from the DNA. Of roughly 200,000 clones in the sample, 84% were seen once. The Seattle patients, enrolled during active infection, were followed longitudinally.

The TCR sequence derives from a woman of 80 years or more with COVID-19, enrolled during active disease. The specimen sequenced was peripheral blood. The chain joins TRBV7-2 to TRBJ2-1; 8 bases are a match to TRBD2. This CDR3 reads CASSLASGRWNEQFF. Here the CDR3 DNA reads TGTGCCAGCAGCTTGGCTAGCGGGCGATGGAATGAGCAGTTCTTC.